The clone carrying this T cell receptor beta chain was recorded a few times. The antigen remains unidentified. This sample is part of a study of regulatory T cells in long-lasting Graves disease. Looking at the study overall: Graves' patients (newly diagnosed) had been on antithyroid drugs under 3 months.

The study's findings and limits: More public clonotypes were shared by persistent patients (2,741) than by new patients (approximately 990). Persistent-disease Graves' patients showed less TCR diversity than new cases.

Combining iRepertoire HTBI primers with Arm-PCR of CDR3 regions, the authors built TCR beta libraries. TCRdb redid the calling of the multiplex PCR reads with MiXCR, one entry per CDR3 protein. The table lists approximately 400,000 distinct CDR3 sequences, 14% to 15% of them singletons. CDR1 and CDR2 from the germline V gene are LNHDA and SQIVND (reference sequence). V lost 0 bases, J lost 2 bases, and 8 bases lay in between. CDR3 size: 14 residues. The time point here: newly diagnosed GD, antithyroid drugs for less than 3 months. PBMC RNA served as the TCR library source. These data also featured in a second study, about T cells in Graves' hyperthyroidism and ophthalmopathy.

The TCR sequence derives from a woman aged 25 to 39 with Graves disease. The genes are TRBV19 and TRBJ2-7; D unclear. The source was peripheral blood mononuclear cells (PBMCs), collected at new diagnosis, from a patient treated with antithyroid drugs. Here the CDR3 DNA reads TGTGCCAGTAGTATAGACAGGTGGACCTACGAGCAGTACTTC. Its translation: CASSIDRWTYEQYF.